Listed below are T cell receptor beta chains from one sample, sequenced in a study of T cell responses to AZD1222 COVID-19 vaccine. Using immunoSEQ multiplex PCR, the repertoire was profiled, and TCRdb retains in-frame clones only, with some absent. Of some 150,000 clones listed, approximately 92% are singletons. Source: peripheral blood, taken on day 0 of AZD1222 vaccination. These receptors all stem from an adult in good health. The CDR3 runs from the conserved cysteine through the conserved F or W. Each record gives: CDR3 DNA, CDR3 protein, D gene, J gene, V gene, clone size. The D gene is left open where the match is weak. Part of the rows lack a size; the others show once, few, many or a class for expanded clones.

DNA: TGTGCCACCAGCAGAGATAAAGGGGAAGCTTTCTTT
CDR3: CATSRDKGEAFF
D: .
J: TRBJ1-1
V: TRBV15
size: .

DNA: TGTGCCAGCAGCTCAGACAGGTCTGGATACCAGCCCCAGCATTTT
CDR3: CASSSDRSGYQPQHF
D: .
J: TRBJ1-5
V: TRBV7-2
size: .

DNA: TGTGCCAGCCGGGACAGTTCACTCTCTGGAAACACCATATATTTT
CDR3: CASRDSSLSGNTIYF
D: TRBD1
J: TRBJ1-3
V: TRBV28
size: .

DNA: TGTGCCAGCAGCTTGAGGCTAGTCACGAACACCGGGGAGCTGTTTTTT
CDR3: CASSLRLVTNTGELFF
D: .
J: TRBJ2-2
V: TRBV5-6
size: once

DNA: TGTGCCAGCAGCCAAGATCAGGCGGGGGGTCACTACGAGCAGTACTTC
CDR3: CASSQDQAGGHYEQYF
D: TRBD2
J: TRBJ2-7
V: TRBV4-2
size: many

DNA: TGTGCCGGTGTTTTACAGGGAATTCCAGATACGCAGTATTTT
CDR3: CAGVLQGIPDTQYF
D: .
J: TRBJ2-3
V: TRBV21-1
size: .

DNA: TGTGCCAGTAGTATAACGGGGACAAGAGGTTCTGGAAACACCATATATTTT
CDR3: CASSITGTRGSGNTIYF
D: .
J: TRBJ1-3
V: TRBV19
size: once

DNA: TGCGCCAGCAGCTTAACAGGGATCGGGAACGAGCAGTACTTC
CDR3: CASSLTGIGNEQYF
D: .
J: TRBJ2-7
V: TRBV5-1
size: .

DNA: TGTGCCACTAACAGTAACTATGGCTACACCTTC
CDR3: CATNSNYGYTF
D: .
J: TRBJ1-2
V: TRBV28
size: .

DNA: TGTGCCAGCAGCTTAGAGATTCAAAATCAGCCCCAGCATTTT
CDR3: CASSLEIQNQPQHF
D: .
J: TRBJ1-5
V: TRBV11-2
size: .

DNA: TGTGCCAGCAGCTTTATGCAGGGTAAGACTGAAGCTTTCTTT
CDR3: CASSFMQGKTEAFF
D: .
J: TRBJ1-1
V: TRBV5-5
size: .

DNA: TGCAGCGTTATGGCGGGCACTGAAGCTTTCTTT
CDR3: CSVMAGTEAFF
D: .
J: TRBJ1-1
V: TRBV29-1
size: .

DNA: TGTGCCAGCAGCCTTAGGACACCGAACTATGGCTACACCTTC
CDR3: CASSLRTPNYGYTF
D: .
J: TRBJ1-2
V: TRBV3-1/TRBV3-2
size: .

DNA: TGTGCCAGCTCACCCCCCACGGGAAGGCATGGCTACACCTTC
CDR3: CASSPPTGRHGYTF
D: .
J: TRBJ1-2
V: TRBV18
size: .

DNA: TGTGCCAGCAGCTCCTCGGCGCGGGGGACTGACAATGAGCAGTTCTTC
CDR3: CASSSSARGTDNEQFF
D: TRBD2
J: TRBJ2-1
V: TRBV5-4
size: .

DNA: TGTGCCAGCAGCCCCGGGACAGGGGTCGACGAGCAGTACTTC
CDR3: CASSPGTGVDEQYF
D: TRBD1
J: TRBJ2-7
V: TRBV6-5
size: .

DNA: TGTGCCAGCAGCCCTGGGACTATCAGAACGGCCAACACCGGGGAGCTGTTTTTT
CDR3: CASSPGTIRTANTGELFF
D: TRBD2
J: TRBJ2-2
V: TRBV3-1/TRBV3-2
size: .

DNA: TGTGCCAGCAGTCTCCGACTAGCGGTGGAGCAGTACTTC
CDR3: CASSLRLAVEQYF
D: TRBD2
J: TRBJ2-7
V: TRBV2
size: .

DNA: TGCAGCGTTGAAGATGATGGGGGCCGTGGCTACACCTTC
CDR3: CSVEDDGGRGYTF
D: .
J: TRBJ1-2
V: TRBV29-1
size: .

DNA: TGTGCCAGCAGCTCAACCAATCAGCCCCAGCATTTT
CDR3: CASSSTNQPQHF
D: .
J: TRBJ1-5
V: TRBV7-9
size: .

DNA: TGTGCCAGCAGCCCTAGCGGGGGCACAGATACGCAGTATTTT
CDR3: CASSPSGGTDTQYF
D: TRBD2
J: TRBJ2-3
V: TRBV27
size: .

DNA: TGTGCCAGCAGTTTATTACTAGCGGGAAAAGATGAGCAGTTCTTC
CDR3: CASSLLLAGKDEQFF
D: TRBD2
J: TRBJ2-1
V: TRBV28
size: .

DNA: TGTGCCAGCAGCCGGGACCTCCCCCACGAGCAGTACTTC
CDR3: CASSRDLPHEQYF
D: .
J: TRBJ2-7
V: TRBV2
size: .

DNA: TGTGCCAGCACCTTCCGGGAGACCCAGTACTTC
CDR3: CASTFRETQYF
D: .
J: TRBJ2-5
V: TRBV6-6
size: .

DNA: TGTGCCAGCAGTTTTACGAGGGGTCAGCCCCAGCATTTT
CDR3: CASSFTRGQPQHF
D: .
J: TRBJ1-5
V: TRBV27
size: .